These 9 T cell receptor beta chains share one sample of origin, sequenced in a study of shared clonotypes between healthy human individuals. The table came from immunoSEQ multiplex PCR; TCRdb's copy has only in-frame clones and leaves some out. The data contain under 850,000 clones, approximately 92% of them singletons. Terminally differentiated effector memory CD45RA+ cells were left out of the naive CD8 fraction, which was CD45RO-negative and positively selected for CCR7. Sequenced input: naive CD8+ T cells sorted from blood. The receptors were sampled from a man aged 30-40 years in good health.

The chain joins TRBV15 to TRBJ2-1, with D unclear. Trimming removed 5 bases from V and 10 bases from J, with 15 bases in between. Per germline, CDR1 LNHNV and CDR2 YYDKDF (reference sequence). This CDR3 is 13 amino acids long. This CDR3 reads CATSRPSPVEQFF. CDR3 nucleotides: TGTGCCACCAGCCGACCTTCGCCTGTAGAGCAGTTCTTC.

The rearrangement joins TRBV27 to TRBJ2-3, with 8 positions matching TRBD2. Per germline, CDR1 MNHEY and CDR2 SMNVEV (reference sequence). Unmatched junction bases numbered 9, after V lost 5 bases and J lost 2 bases. The CDR3 is 16 residues long. CDR3 amino acids: CASSPLSGTYTDTQYF. CDR3 in DNA: TGTGCCAGCAGTCCACTTAGCGGGACTTACACAGATACGCAGTATTTT.

This chain uses TRBV4-1 with TRBJ2-1; D tentatively reads TRBD1 or TRBD2 (5 bases each). This CDR3 region has 11 residues. In germline, CDR1 is MGHRA, CDR2 YSYEKL. Trimming stripped 8 bases from V and 9 bases from J, with 11 bases between. The CDR3: CASLNGAEQFF. CDR3 nucleotides: TGCGCCAGCCTCAACGGGGCTGAGCAGTTCTTC.

This clone was counted a few times. This specimen includes other DNA sequences encoding the same CDR3. The J gene is TRBJ2-7, the V gene TRBV7-2; no firm D call. Trimming took 5 bases from V and 1 from J, leaving 3 bases between them. This CDR3 has 11 residues. Germline CDR1 reads SGHTA; CDR2 reads FQGNSA. In DNA form, the CDR3 reads TGTGCCAGCAGCGGATCCTACGAGCAGTACTTC. This sequence encodes CASSGSYEQYF.

This clone was seen only a few times. The chain uses TRBV27 and TRBJ2-2, with D possibly TRBD1 on 6 matching bases. Trimming left V 1 base short and J 1 base short, with 10 bases between. The CDR3 runs 16 residues. Germline loops: CDR1 MNHEY, CDR2 SMNVEV (reference sequence). DNA of the CDR3: TGTGCCAGCAGTTTATATGGGACACTGAACACCGGGGAGCTGTTTTTT. Residues: CASSLYGTLNTGELFF.

V and J are TRBV13 and TRBJ1-4, with D tentatively TRBD1 (6 bases). The CDR3 is 14 residues long. V lost 5 bases to trimming and J lost 8 bases, with 15 bases between them. The germline gives CDR1 PRHDT, CDR2 FYEKMQ (reference sequence). In DNA, the CDR3 is TGTGCCAGCAGCGACCGACAGGTGCGGGAAAAACTGTTTTTT. This sequence encodes CASSDRQVREKLFF.

The rearrangement uses TRBV4-1 and TRBJ1-5; the D is unclear. Germline assignment: CDR1 MGHRA and CDR2 YSYEKL. CDR3 length equals 18 residues. V lost 4 bases to trimming and J lost 2 bases, with 21 bases between them. The CDR3 coding sequence is TGCGCCAGCAGCCCAACGATTCTTGGGGTAGGTGGCAATCAGCCCCAGCATTTT. This encodes CASSPTILGVGGNQPQHF.

This rearrangement joins TRBV29-1 to TRBJ1-2; 7 bases agree with TRBD1. This CDR3 comprises 15 residues. Germline CDR1 and CDR2: SQVTM and ANQGSEA. V shed 4 bases, J shed 4 bases, and the junction held 12 bases outside the gene matches. CDR3 sequence: CSVGRAGGGAYGYTF. The CDR3, as DNA: TGCAGCGTTGGACGAGCAGGGGGAGGGGCCTATGGCTACACCTTC.

This chain joins TRBV6-5 and TRBJ2-1; no clear D. The germline V gene has CDR1 MNHEY and CDR2 SVGAGI. V lost 7 bases to trimming and J lost 5 bases, with 6 bases between them. CDR3 length: 11 residues. CDR3 sequence reads: CASNWHNEQFF. CDR3 sequence (DNA): TGTGCCAGCAACTGGCACAATGAGCAGTTCTTC.